The 8 T cell receptor beta chains presented below share a single source sample, sequenced in a study of PD-1 blockade in classical Hodgkin lymphoma. Each patient's relapse followed autologous stem cell transplantation, and brentuximab vedotin exposure varied. Repertoires were generated with immunoSEQ multiplex PCR, while TCRdb's copy carries only in-frame clones and drops some. The sample carries some 60,000 clones, 85% to 90% recorded once. The material was peripheral blood mononuclear cells (PBMCs), obtained at baseline. Source of these receptors: a human donor with classical Hodgkin lymphoma.

The V call is TRBV30, the J call TRBJ1-4; TRBD1 matches 7 bases. The V and J ends lost 7 bases and 3 bases, in that order; junction bases with no gene match: 8. CDR1 GTSNPN and CDR2 SVGIG come from the germline V gene (reference sequence). This CDR3 is 14 amino acids long. CDR3 nucleotide sequence: TGTGCCTTACCCGAGGGGGCGGCTAATGAAAAACTGTTTTTT. Translated: CALPEGAANEKLFF.

The rearrangement uses TRBV10-3 and TRBJ2-7; D call uncertain. The CDR3 is made up of 11 amino acids. V lost 3 bases to trimming and J lost 6 bases, with 6 bases between them. The V gene's germline CDR1 is ENHRY and CDR2 SYGVKD. The CDR3 reads CAISDSLEQYF. CDR3 DNA: TGTGCCATCAGTGACTCCCTCGAGCAGTACTTC.

The CDR3 sequence is CASSPGLNTEAFF. In DNA, the CDR3 is TGTGCCAGCAGTCCCGGGTTGAACACTGAAGCTTTCTTT. The chain has TRBV27 and TRBJ1-1; D gene uncertain. V shed 5 bases and J shed 0 bases, with 7 bases lying between them. This CDR3 has 13 amino acids. Germline CDR1 and CDR2: MNHEY and SMNVEV (reference sequence).

This sequence joins TRBV19 and TRBJ1-2, with 8 positions matching TRBD1. Germline values: CDR1 LNHDA, CDR2 SQIVND (reference sequence). The CDR3 is 13 residues long. Unmatched junction bases numbered 3, after V lost 5 bases and J lost 4 bases. The CDR3 bases are TGTGCCAGTAGTCGACAGGGGACCTATGGCTACACCTTC. It specifies CASSRQGTYGYTF.

This chain uses TRBV11-2 with TRBJ2-1, with a tentative D call TRBD2 (6 bases). This CDR3 is 15 amino acids long. Germline V gene sequence: CDR1 SGHAT, CDR2 FQNNGV. V was cut by 1 base and J by 4 bases, with 11 bases left in between. The CDR3 coding sequence is TGTGCCAGCAGCTTAGCACGGGGGACTTACAATGAGCAGTTCTTC. Residues: CASSLARGTYNEQFF.

The chain employs TRBV5-1 and TRBJ1-1, with a weak D call TRBD1 (5 bases). The CDR3 totals 14 residues. Per the germline V gene, CDR1 is SGHRS and CDR2 is YFSETQ. The V end lost 4 bases, the J end lost 4 bases, and 14 bases lay between the germline ends. Written as DNA, the CDR3 is TGCGCCAGCAGCGGTACCCAGGGTCGCACTGAAGCTTTCTTT. The encoded protein is CASSGTQGRTEAFF.

A single count supports this clone. The chain links TRBV2 to TRBJ1-4; 7 bases map to TRBD1. V lost 8 bases to trimming and J lost 9 bases; unmatched junction nucleotides: 15. From germline, CDR1 is SNHLY and CDR2 FYNNEI. This CDR3 contains 15 residues. CDR3 in amino acids: CASRSRSGTVKKLFF. The CDR3 DNA reads as TGTGCCAGCCGCAGCCGATCTGGGACAGTTAAAAAACTGTTTTTT.

The rearrangement links TRBV29-1 to TRBJ2-1; 12 nucleotides match TRBD1. Germline V gene lookup returns CDR1 SQVTM and CDR2 ANQGSEA. The CDR3 covers 20 residues. V was clipped by 6 bases and J by 0 bases; unmatched bases: 18. CDR3 bases: TGCAGCGTCGTTGGTATCACCGGGACAGGGGGCGGAAGCTCCTACAATGAGCAGTTCTTC. Translated: CSVVGITGTGGGSSYNEQFF.